This T cell receptor (beta chain) is from a study of T cell responses to AZD1222 COVID-19 vaccine. Some clones are missing from TCRdb's copy, which holds only in-frame ones; the method was immunoSEQ multiplex PCR. The sample records some 90,000 clones, roughly nine tenths being singletons. This specimen was peripheral blood, taken 28 days after the second AZD1222 dose. This TCR was sampled from an adult who received the AZD1222 COVID-19 vaccine.

The CDR3 DNA is TGCAGCGTTGACCAGGGAGCCTACGAGCAGTACTTC. Translated: CSVDQGAYEQYF. The J gene is TRBJ2-7, the V gene TRBV29-1; D is perhaps TRBD1 or TRBD2 (5 bases each). The germline V gene encodes CDR1 SQVTM and CDR2 ANQGSEA. This CDR3 comprises 12 residues. Trimming removed 3 bases at V and 2 bases at J, with 8 bases between.